This entry describes one T cell receptor beta chain. What it recognizes is unknown. This record belongs to a study of T cell responses to AZD1222 COVID-19 vaccine. Study-level points and caveats: Sampling captured repertoires only after the peak T cell response.

TCRdb keeps only in-frame clones here, not all; method: immunoSEQ multiplex PCR. This sample carries roughly 120,000 clones, roughly nine tenths of them seen once, and the ten largest clones take 9.8%. With V trimmed by 5 bases and J by 7 bases, 10 bases remained unmatched. Germline assignment: CDR1 SGHVS and CDR2 FNYEAQ. This CDR3 spans 14 amino acids. This sequence joins TRBV7-6 and TRBJ2-7, with 8 positions matching TRBD1. The sequenced sample was peripheral blood, obtained on day 0 of AZD1222 vaccination. The TCR sequence derives from an adult in good health. The chain's CDR3 is CASSLRTGSGEQYF. The CDR3 DNA sequence: TGTGCCAGCAGCCTAAGGACAGGGTCGGGGGAGCAGTACTTC. Complete variable domain (other parts from reference TRBV7-6 and TRBJ2-7): GAGVSQSPRYKVTKRGQDVALRCDPISGHVSLYWYRQALGQGPEFLTYFNYEAQQDKSGLPNDRFSAERPEGSISTLTIQRTEQRDSAMYRCASSLRTGSGEQYFGPGTRLTVT.